The following is a T cell receptor (beta chain) sequence with its context. Its recognized antigen is unknown. Per-base quality was not reported, and no clone a single base away is much larger than it. The instrument was an Illumina NovaSeq 6000. cDNA libraries for TCRalpha and TCRbeta were prepared by 5'RACE using constant-segment primers, with sample barcodes and unique molecular identifiers added. Trizol reagent was used to extract RNA from every sample. The libraries were amplified in two PCR steps, and the second step added a second sample barcode and Illumina TruSeq adapters. Libraries were sequenced on an Illumina NovaSeq with 2 x 150 bp paired-end reads. The study's own analysis went as follows. The reads were demultiplexed and collapsed into UMI-guided consensus sequences using migec v1.2.7. Using mixcr v2.1.11, UMI consensuses were aligned to TRA and TRB V and J templates and then assembled into clonotypes. Clonotypes were classified as expanded or contracted when called significant by both edgeR and NoisET, with noise models trained on biological replicates. For edgeR calls, the cutoffs were a false discovery rate-adjusted p below 0.01 and a log2 fold-change threshold of 1. As an exploratory analysis of dynamics, PCA with hierarchical clustering was applied to max-normalized trajectories of the 1000 most abundant clonotypes. The CD4 or CD8 phenotype of responding clones was assigned using the separately sequenced CD4+ and CD8+ repertoires. TCRdb itself trimmed the public reads at Q25 with fastp, ran MiXCR and retained productive beta chains. Identical CDR3 proteins give one entry, which carries the most common genes and DNA. The V and J calls and clone size are TCRdb's, not the authors'. The sample table holds roughly 310,000 distinct CDR3 sequences, of which less than 20% were seen once. 20% to 25% of the sample comes from the top ten.

Ficoll-Paque density gradient centrifugation was the method used to isolate PBMCs. The data belong to a study of T-cell memory formation after mild COVID-19 (dated by TCRdb to about 2021). Looking at the study overall: TCR sequence clusters from the two donors were found to be largely donor specific. In two donors, T-cell clones that expanded and contracted after mild COVID-19 were tracked by sequencing TCRalpha and TCRbeta repertoires over time. Two young, previously healthy adult volunteers, one female and one male, were included in the cohort.

The investigation overall reported the following: Contracting CD4+ clones were found mainly in CM and EM memory subsets, while CD8+ clones were enriched in EMRA. SARS-CoV-2 specificity of the second-wave clones peaking on day 37 was not confirmed. Clones that contracted from day 15 to 85 showed balanced CD4/CD8 phenotypes, whereas a second wave of clones that expanded from day 15 to 37 leaned towards CD4+. The study covered only a couple of mild cases, and larger cohorts including severe cases with pre-infection samples were considered necessary. Some responding clones were detected in pre-infection memory, suggesting pre-existing cross-reactive memory T cells joined the SARS-CoV-2 response.

CDR1 MGHRA and CDR2 YSYEKL are derived from the germline V gene. Ends trimmed: V by 4 bases, J by 1 base; bases unmatched to a gene: 3. The CDR3 covers 14 residues, taking in both the cysteine and the phenylalanine. Left in the record is the CDR3 DNA by itself, 42 bases read in frame from the first base. This sequence uses TRBV4-1 and TRBJ2-5; 7 nucleotides in the junction match TRBD1. The sequence came from a young man who had mild COVID-19 (a few samples of this study predate the infection). The sample titles of this study are shuffled in the database, so cell type and time point are left out; the donor was told from shared clones. The material sequenced was PBMCs or a T cell subset sorted from them (not recorded which). The DNA sequence is as follows: TGCGCCAGCAGCCCAGACAGGGTCCAAGAGACCCAGTACTTC. Translation gives CASSPDRVQETQYF.